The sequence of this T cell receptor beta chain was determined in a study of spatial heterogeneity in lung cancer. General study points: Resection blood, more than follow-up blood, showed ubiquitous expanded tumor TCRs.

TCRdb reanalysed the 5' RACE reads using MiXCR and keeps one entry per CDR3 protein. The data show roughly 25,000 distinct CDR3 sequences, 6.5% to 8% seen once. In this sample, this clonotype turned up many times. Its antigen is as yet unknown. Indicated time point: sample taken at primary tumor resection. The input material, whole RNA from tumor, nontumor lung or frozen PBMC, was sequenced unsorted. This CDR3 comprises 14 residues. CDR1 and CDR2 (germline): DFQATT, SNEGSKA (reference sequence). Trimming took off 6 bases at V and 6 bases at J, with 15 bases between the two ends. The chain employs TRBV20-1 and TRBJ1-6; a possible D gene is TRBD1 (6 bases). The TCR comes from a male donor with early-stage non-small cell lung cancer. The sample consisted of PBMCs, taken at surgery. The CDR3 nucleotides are TGCAGTGCCAACCGGGACACCTTTAATTCACCCCTCCACTTT. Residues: CSANRDTFNSPLHF.